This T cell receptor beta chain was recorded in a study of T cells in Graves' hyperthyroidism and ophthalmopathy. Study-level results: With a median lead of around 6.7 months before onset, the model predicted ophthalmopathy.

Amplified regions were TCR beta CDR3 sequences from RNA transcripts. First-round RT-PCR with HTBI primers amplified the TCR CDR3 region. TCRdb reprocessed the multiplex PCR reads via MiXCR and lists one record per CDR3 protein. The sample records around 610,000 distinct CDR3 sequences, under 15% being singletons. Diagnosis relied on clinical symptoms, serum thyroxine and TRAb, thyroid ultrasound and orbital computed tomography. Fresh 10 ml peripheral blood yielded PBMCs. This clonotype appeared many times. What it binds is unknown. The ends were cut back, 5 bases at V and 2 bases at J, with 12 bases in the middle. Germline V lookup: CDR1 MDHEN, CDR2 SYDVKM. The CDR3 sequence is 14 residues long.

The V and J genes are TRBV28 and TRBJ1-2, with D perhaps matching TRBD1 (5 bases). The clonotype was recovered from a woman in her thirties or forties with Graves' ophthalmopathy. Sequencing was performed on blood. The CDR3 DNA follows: TGTGCCAGCAGTGTGGGGGTCTCGAACTATGGCTACACCTTC. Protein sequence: CASSVGVSNYGYTF.